This T cell receptor (beta chain) was recorded in a study of T cell responses to AZD1222 COVID-19 vaccine. TCRdb keeps only in-frame clones here, not all; method: immunoSEQ multiplex PCR. The table has 130,000 to 150,000 clones, roughly 93% seen once. With 3 bases removed from V and 9 bases from J, the gap between germline ends came to 11 bases. CDR3 length equals 12 residues. Germline V CDR1 and CDR2: LNHNV, YYDKDF (reference sequence). V gene TRBV15 combines with J gene TRBJ1-2; D gene uncertain. Specimen: peripheral blood, collected after recovery from COVID-19. This TCR came from an adult who had recovered from COVID-19. In DNA form, the CDR3 reads TGTGCCACCAGCAGGGGCGCCGGTCGCTACACCTTC. Protein product: CATSRGAGRYTF.